Listed below are T cell receptor beta chains from one sample, sequenced in a study of shared clonotypes between healthy human individuals. TCRdb's copy holds only in-frame clones and misses some; the assay was immunoSEQ multiplex PCR. The data hold roughly 2.2 million clones, with around 93% observed a single time. Sequencing was carried out using naive CD4+ T cells from PBMCs. The receptors come from a man aged 18-30 years in good health. Some clones in this sample may be carry-over from other donors' samples. Each CDR3 is given without its conserved first and last residue.

V	length	J	CDR3
TRBV29-1	11	TRBJ2-5	SVRGRVRETQY
TRBV29-1	13	TRBJ2-5	SAGTGLREGETQY
TRBV4-3	13	TRBJ1-2	ASSQDVLGVYGYT
TRBV7-9	15	TRBJ1-2	ASSPSAGTGENYGYT
TRBV7-2	11	TRBJ2-7	ASSLAGGLSRY
TRBV9	15	TRBJ2-2	ASSVSSSGRATGELF
TRBV5-4	13	TRBJ2-7	ASSPQGTGTYEQY
TRBV7-2	12	TRBJ1-1	ASKGTGGSTEAF
TRBV11-2	12	TRBJ2-1	ASSSLTSANEQF
TRBV10-1	12	TRBJ2-2	ASSEGGNTGELF
TRBV9	9	TRBJ2-3	ASSVADTQY
TRBV28	11	TRBJ2-1	ATNRASYNEQF
TRBV28	12	TRBJ1-1	ASSLPGSDTEAF
TRBV5-1	11	TRBJ1-1	ASSLRGAAEAF
TRBV29-1	11	TRBJ2-3	SVGRDRTDTQY
TRBV27	11	TRBJ2-5	ASSGSLQETQY
TRBV6-9	10	TRBJ2-1	ASNPRVNEQF
TRBV5-1	14	TRBJ1-4	ASSPYGQGGGEKLF
TRBV9	15	TRBJ2-1	ASSLGSRSGSRNEQF
TRBV7-8	18	TRBJ2-3	ASSETGLAGVAVNTDTQY
TRBV2	13	TRBJ1-5	ASNGDTNSNQPQH
TRBV27	12	TRBJ2-1	ASSLPDSYNEQF
TRBV18	12	TRBJ2-5	ASSRDSPQETQY
TRBV27	13	TRBJ1-1	ASSLGQGRWTEAF